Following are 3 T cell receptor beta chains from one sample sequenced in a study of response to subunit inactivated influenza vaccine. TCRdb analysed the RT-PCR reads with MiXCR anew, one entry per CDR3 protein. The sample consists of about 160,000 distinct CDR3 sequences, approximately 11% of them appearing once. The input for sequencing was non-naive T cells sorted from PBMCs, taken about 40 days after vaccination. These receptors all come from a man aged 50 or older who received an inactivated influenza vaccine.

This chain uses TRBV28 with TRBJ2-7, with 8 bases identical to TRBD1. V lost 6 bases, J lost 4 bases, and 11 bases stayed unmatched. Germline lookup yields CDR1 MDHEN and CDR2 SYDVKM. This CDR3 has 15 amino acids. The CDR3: CASRVYGTGLYEQYF. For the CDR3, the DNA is TGTGCCAGCAGAGTGTATGGGACAGGACTTTACGAGCAGTACTTC. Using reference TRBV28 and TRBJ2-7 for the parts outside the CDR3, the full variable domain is DVKVTQSSRYLVKRTGEKVFLECVQDMDHENMFWYRQDPGLGLRLIYFSYDVKMKEKGDIPEGYSVSREKKERFSLILESASTNQTSMYLCASRVYGTGLYEQYFGPGTRLTVT.

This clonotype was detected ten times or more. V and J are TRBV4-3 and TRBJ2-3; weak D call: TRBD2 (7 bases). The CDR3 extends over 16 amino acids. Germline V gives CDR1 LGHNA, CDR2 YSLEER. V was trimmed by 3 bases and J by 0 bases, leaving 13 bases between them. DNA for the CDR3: TGCGCCAGCAGCCAGGGGGGCGGGGGCAGCACAGATACGCAGTATTTT. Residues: CASSQGGGGSTDTQYF.

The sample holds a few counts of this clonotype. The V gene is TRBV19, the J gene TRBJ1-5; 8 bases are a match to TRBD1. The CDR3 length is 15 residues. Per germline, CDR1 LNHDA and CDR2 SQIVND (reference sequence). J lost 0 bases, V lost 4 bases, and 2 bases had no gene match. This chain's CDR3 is CASSRTGSSNQPQHF. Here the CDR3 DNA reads TGTGCCAGTAGTAGGACAGGGAGTAGCAATCAGCCCCAGCATTTT. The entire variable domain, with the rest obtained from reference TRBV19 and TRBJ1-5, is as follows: DGGITQSPKYLFRKEGQNVTLSCEQNLNHDAMYWYRQDPGQGLRLIYYSQIVNDFQKGDIAEGYSVSREKKESFPLTVTSAQKNPTAFYLCASSRTGSSNQPQHFGDGTRLSIL.